This T cell receptor beta chain was recorded in a study of regulatory T cells in long-lasting Graves disease. Time point given: persistent/refractory GD, antithyroid drugs over 5 years with positive TRAb. TCR sequences were obtained from RNA taken from PBMCs. The CDR3 runs to 15 residues. Germline lookup yields CDR1 SGHTA and CDR2 FQGNSA. Trimming took off 5 bases at V and 4 bases at J, with 15 bases between the two ends. In building TCR beta libraries, iRepertoire HTBI primers were used together with Arm-PCR of CDR3 regions. TCRdb reprocessed the multiplex PCR reads with MiXCR, giving one entry per CDR3 protein. The profile covers 400,000 to 500,000 distinct CDR3 sequences, with 20% to 25% appearing a single time and 7% to 9% taken by the ten largest. This clonotype was observed a handful of times.

The sequence derives from a female donor with Graves disease. The source material was peripheral blood mononuclear cells (PBMCs), sampled when the disease was refractory, from a patient treated with antithyroid drugs. The chain uses TRBV7-2 and TRBJ1-5, with D possibly being TRBD1 (5 bases). CDR3 region: CASSQGMGGNQPQHF. DNA for the CDR3: TGTGCCAGCAGCCAGGGAATGGGAGGGAATCAGCCCCAGCATTTT.